A selection of T cell receptor beta chains follows, all from one sample in a study of T cell repertoires in cytomegalovirus infection. A single record per CDR3 protein comes from TCRdb applying MiXCR to the reads. The table records a few hundred thousand distinct CDR3 sequences, about a sixth of them present only once. Material: PBMCs. The receptors were gathered from a human donor in good health (CMV status not recorded). Some clones in this sample may be carry-over from other donors' samples. Each CDR3 is given with its conserved first and last residue. Fields, in order: V gene, clone size, J gene, D gene, CDR3 DNA, CDR3 protein. D genes are given only for firm matches. Expanded clones are given a class, and other clones once, few, many or no size at all.

v_call: TRBV7-2; clone_size: many; j_call: TRBJ2-5; d_call: TRBD1; cdr3_nt: TGTGCCAGCAGCTTAGGGGTCGGACAGGGGTTGGGGAAGACCCAGTACTTC; cdr3_aa: CASSLGVGQGLGKTQYF
v_call: TRBV7-2; clone_size: many; j_call: TRBJ2-1; d_call: TRBD2; cdr3_nt: TGTGCCAGCAGCTTAGCGGTGGGGCGGGGGAGTAATGAGCAGTTCTTC; cdr3_aa: CASSLAVGRGSNEQFF
v_call: TRBV7-8; clone_size: many; j_call: TRBJ2-1; d_call: .; cdr3_nt: TGTGCCAGCAGTTTAGGGGGGCGATACAATGAGCAGTTCTTC; cdr3_aa: CASSLGGRYNEQFF
v_call: TRBV20-1; clone_size: .; j_call: TRBJ2-1; d_call: TRBD2; cdr3_nt: TGCAGTGCTAGAGATCGAGCGGGGGGTTCCTACAATGAGCAGTTCTTC; cdr3_aa: CSARDRAGGSYNEQFF
v_call: TRBV4-3; clone_size: once; j_call: TRBJ2-2; d_call: .; cdr3_nt: TGCGCCGGCAGCCAAGCCCCCACGAACACCGGGGAGCTGTTTTTT; cdr3_aa: CAGSQAPTNTGELFF
v_call: TRBV7-2; clone_size: few; j_call: TRBJ2-7; d_call: TRBD1; cdr3_nt: TGTGCCAGCAGCTCCGGGACAGGGCTCTACGAGCAGTACTTC; cdr3_aa: CASSSGTGLYEQYF
v_call: TRBV20-1; clone_size: .; j_call: TRBJ2-1; d_call: TRBD1; cdr3_nt: TGCAGTGCTAGAGCGTCGGACAGGGGGGCCCACAATGAGCAGTTCTTC; cdr3_aa: CSARASDRGAHNEQFF
v_call: TRBV27; clone_size: many; j_call: TRBJ2-7; d_call: .; cdr3_nt: TGTGCCAGCAGTTTGCAGGGGATAGGGGAGCAGTACTTC; cdr3_aa: CASSLQGIGEQYF
v_call: TRBV7-2; clone_size: many; j_call: TRBJ2-3; d_call: .; cdr3_nt: TGTGCCAGCAGCTTAGAGCAGGTCCGGTATGGTACGCAGTATTTT; cdr3_aa: CASSLEQVRYGTQYF
v_call: TRBV7-2; clone_size: few; j_call: TRBJ2-7; d_call: TRBD1; cdr3_nt: TGTGCCAGCAACCGAGACAGGGACCTCTCCGAGCAGTACTTC; cdr3_aa: CASNRDRDLSEQYF
v_call: TRBV29-1; clone_size: .; j_call: TRBJ2-1; d_call: .; cdr3_nt: TGCAGCGTGGGGTTGGTCTCCTACAATGAGCAGTTCTTC; cdr3_aa: CSVGLVSYNEQFF
v_call: TRBV5-1; clone_size: many; j_call: TRBJ2-3; d_call: .; cdr3_nt: TGCGCCAGCAGCCCCGGACATACTAGCACAGATACGCAGTATTTT; cdr3_aa: CASSPGHTSTDTQYF
v_call: TRBV20-1; clone_size: .; j_call: TRBJ1-1; d_call: .; cdr3_nt: TGCAGTGCTTTCATCTCCGGGACAAACCGTGAAGCTTTCTTT; cdr3_aa: CSAFISGTNREAFF
v_call: TRBV5-6; clone_size: .; j_call: TRBJ2-3; d_call: TRBD2; cdr3_nt: TGTGCCAGCAGCCCACCTTGGGGTAGCGGGGGAACAGATACGCAGTATTTT; cdr3_aa: CASSPPWGSGGTDTQYF
v_call: TRBV7-2; clone_size: many; j_call: TRBJ2-1; d_call: .; cdr3_nt: TGTGCCAGCAGCCCACGTGAGGGGGCCTACAATGAGCAGTTCTTC; cdr3_aa: CASSPREGAYNEQFF
v_call: TRBV7-2; clone_size: many; j_call: TRBJ1-6; d_call: .; cdr3_nt: TGTGCCAGCAGCTTAGGTGCCAGGGTAAATTCACCCCTCCACTTT; cdr3_aa: CASSLGARVNSPLHF
v_call: TRBV12-5; clone_size: many; j_call: TRBJ1-6; d_call: .; cdr3_nt: TGTGCTAGTGGTTTGGTATCGAACTTCTCCTATAATTCACCCCTCCACTTT; cdr3_aa: CASGLVSNFSYNSPLHF
v_call: TRBV6-1; clone_size: .; j_call: TRBJ2-1; d_call: TRBD2; cdr3_nt: TGTGCCAGCAGCCTAGGACTAGGGAGCAATGAGCAGTTCTTC; cdr3_aa: CASSLGLGSNEQFF
v_call: TRBV10-3; clone_size: .; j_call: TRBJ2-1; d_call: TRBD2; cdr3_nt: TGTGCCATCAGTACTAGCGGGGACAATGAGCAGTTCTTC; cdr3_aa: CAISTSGDNEQFF
v_call: TRBV19; clone_size: .; j_call: TRBJ2-1; d_call: .; cdr3_nt: TGTGCCAGTAGTATAGAGCCCCCGACTAGTTGGTTCAATGAGCAGTTCTTC; cdr3_aa: CASSIEPPTSWFNEQFF
v_call: TRBV6-5; clone_size: few; j_call: TRBJ2-1; d_call: TRBD1; cdr3_nt: TGTGCCAGCAGTTACAACAGGGGACATGAGCAGTTCTTC; cdr3_aa: CASSYNRGHEQFF
v_call: TRBV3-1; clone_size: few; j_call: TRBJ2-3; d_call: .; cdr3_nt: TGTGCCAGCAGCCAAGGGGGGCGGGGCACAGATACGCAGTATTTT; cdr3_aa: CASSQGGRGTDTQYF
v_call: TRBV19; clone_size: few; j_call: TRBJ2-7; d_call: .; cdr3_nt: TGTGCCAGTTCGAGTATTGGGTCCTTGACCTACGAGCAGTACTTC; cdr3_aa: CASSSIGSLTYEQYF
v_call: TRBV4-3; clone_size: .; j_call: TRBJ2-7; d_call: .; cdr3_nt: TGCGCCAGCAGCCTCCGATGGGTCGGCTACGAGCAGTACTTC; cdr3_aa: CASSLRWVGYEQYF
v_call: TRBV5-1; clone_size: few; j_call: TRBJ2-7; d_call: TRBD1; cdr3_nt: TGCGCCAGCAGCTTGTTGCAGGGGGCGAACGAGCAGTACTTC; cdr3_aa: CASSLLQGANEQYF
v_call: TRBV25-1; clone_size: .; j_call: TRBJ2-1; d_call: .; cdr3_nt: TGTGCCAGCAGTGAACCCGGGGGGCCGCCCATGGTCTTC; cdr3_aa: CASSEPGGPPMVF
v_call: TRBV4-3; clone_size: few; j_call: TRBJ1-5; d_call: .; cdr3_nt: TGCGCCAGCAGCCAAGACTTTGAGGGGGAAAGGTTTGGGTATAGCAATCAGCCCCAGCATTTT; cdr3_aa: CASSQDFEGERFGYSNQPQHF
v_call: TRBV5-4; clone_size: many; j_call: TRBJ1-1; d_call: .; cdr3_nt: TGTGCCAGCAGCTTGGATATGGCGGACACTGAAGCTTTCTTT; cdr3_aa: CASSLDMADTEAFF
v_call: TRBV19; clone_size: many; j_call: TRBJ1-2; d_call: .; cdr3_nt: TGTGCCAGTAGTATATTCCGAAACTATGGCTACACCTTC; cdr3_aa: CASSIFRNYGYTF
v_call: TRBV12-3/TRBV12-4; clone_size: .; j_call: TRBJ1-5; d_call: TRBD1; cdr3_nt: TGTGCCAGCAGTTTGGACAGGAAATATAAGCATTTT; cdr3_aa: CASSLDRKYKHF
v_call: TRBV7-6; clone_size: few; j_call: TRBJ2-5; d_call: .; cdr3_nt: TGTGCCAGCAGCCCGATGTCGGGCGGGACCCAGTACTTC; cdr3_aa: CASSPMSGGTQYF
v_call: TRBV12-3/TRBV12-4; clone_size: once; j_call: TRBJ1-1; d_call: .; cdr3_nt: TGTGCCAGCGTCTCCACTGAAGCTTTCTTT; cdr3_aa: CASVSTEAFF
v_call: TRBV7-6; clone_size: many; j_call: TRBJ1-6; d_call: .; cdr3_nt: TGTGCCAGCAGCTTAGGAATGGATTCACCCCTCCACTTT; cdr3_aa: CASSLGMDSPLHF
v_call: TRBV4-1; clone_size: .; j_call: TRBJ1-4; d_call: TRBD1; cdr3_nt: TGCGCCAGCAGCCAAGTCTCTCAGACAGGGGAACTGTTTTTT; cdr3_aa: CASSQVSQTGELFF
v_call: TRBV7-6; clone_size: many; j_call: TRBJ2-7; d_call: .; cdr3_nt: TGTGCCAGCAGCTTAGCGGACGGTCGGGGCTACGAGCAGTACTTC; cdr3_aa: CASSLADGRGYEQYF
v_call: TRBV11-3; clone_size: many; j_call: TRBJ2-1; d_call: TRBD2; cdr3_nt: TGTGCCAGCAGCCTAGCGGGGGGGGATATCTCCTACAATGAGCAGTTCTTC; cdr3_aa: CASSLAGGDISYNEQFF
v_call: TRBV6-2/TRBV6-3; clone_size: .; j_call: TRBJ2-5; d_call: TRBD2; cdr3_nt: TGTGCCAGCAGTTTCCCACTAGCGGGGGTAGAGACCCAGTACTTC; cdr3_aa: CASSFPLAGVETQYF
v_call: TRBV6-1; clone_size: .; j_call: TRBJ1-1; d_call: .; cdr3_nt: TGTGCCAGCAACCCTACGTTGGGGCGGACTGAAGCTTTCTTT; cdr3_aa: CASNPTLGRTEAFF
v_call: TRBV6-1; clone_size: few; j_call: TRBJ1-1; d_call: .; cdr3_nt: TGTGCCAGCGAGCAGTTAATGCGGGGAGGAGACACTGAAGCTTTCTTT; cdr3_aa: CASEQLMRGGDTEAFF
v_call: TRBV7-2; clone_size: many; j_call: TRBJ2-1; d_call: .; cdr3_nt: TGTGCCAGCAGCTCCCAGGGGGGATCGGGGGTCCACAATGAGCAGTTCTTC; cdr3_aa: CASSSQGGSGVHNEQFF
v_call: TRBV28; clone_size: many; j_call: TRBJ2-3; d_call: TRBD1; cdr3_nt: TGTGCCAGCACGCCGACAGGGGTGTTCACAGATACGCAGTATTTT; cdr3_aa: CASTPTGVFTDTQYF
v_call: TRBV5-1; clone_size: once; j_call: TRBJ1-2; d_call: TRBD1; cdr3_nt: TGCGCCAGCAGCTTGGATGTACAGGGGTCCCGCGTCGGTAACTATGGCTACACCTTC; cdr3_aa: CASSLDVQGSRVGNYGYTF
v_call: TRBV2; clone_size: .; j_call: TRBJ2-3; d_call: .; cdr3_nt: TGTGCCAGCACGGACACAGATACGCAGTATTTT; cdr3_aa: CASTDTDTQYF
v_call: TRBV7-2; clone_size: many; j_call: TRBJ2-2; d_call: TRBD1; cdr3_nt: TGTGCCAGCGCCCGTGGTCCGGGGGACAGGGGATACCCCGGGGAGCTGTTTTTT; cdr3_aa: CASARGPGDRGYPGELFF
v_call: TRBV3-1; clone_size: .; j_call: TRBJ1-2; d_call: TRBD1; cdr3_nt: TGTGCCAGCAGCCCCGTCCCGGGACAGGGTACCTTGCCGCTTCATGGCTACACCTTC; cdr3_aa: CASSPVPGQGTLPLHGYTF
v_call: TRBV7-2; clone_size: .; j_call: TRBJ2-1; d_call: .; cdr3_nt: TGTGCCAGCAGCTTAAAAGAGACCCAGTTCTTC; cdr3_aa: CASSLKETQFF
v_call: TRBV11-2; clone_size: many; j_call: TRBJ2-3; d_call: .; cdr3_nt: TGTGCCAGCAGCTTTAGACCCACAGATACGCAGTATTTT; cdr3_aa: CASSFRPTDTQYF
v_call: TRBV28; clone_size: few; j_call: TRBJ1-4; d_call: TRBD1; cdr3_nt: TGTGCCAGCGGACTAACAGGGGGCTTCGGTGAAAAACTGTTTTTT; cdr3_aa: CASGLTGGFGEKLFF
v_call: TRBV19; clone_size: few; j_call: TRBJ2-5; d_call: TRBD1; cdr3_nt: TGTGCCAGTAGTACAGGGGGAATCCAAGAGACCCAGTACTTC; cdr3_aa: CASSTGGIQETQYF